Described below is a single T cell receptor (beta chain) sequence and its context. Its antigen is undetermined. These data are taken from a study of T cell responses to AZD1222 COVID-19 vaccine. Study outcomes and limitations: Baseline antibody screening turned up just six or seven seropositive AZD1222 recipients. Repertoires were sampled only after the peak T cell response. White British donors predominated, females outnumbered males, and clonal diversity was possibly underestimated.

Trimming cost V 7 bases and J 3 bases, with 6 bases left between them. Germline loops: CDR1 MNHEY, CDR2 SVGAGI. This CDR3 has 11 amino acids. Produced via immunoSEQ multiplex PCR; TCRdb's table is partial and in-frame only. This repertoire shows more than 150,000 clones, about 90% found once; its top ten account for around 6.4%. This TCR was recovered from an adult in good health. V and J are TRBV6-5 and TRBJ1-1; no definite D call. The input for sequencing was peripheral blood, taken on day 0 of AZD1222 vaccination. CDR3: CASNLYTEAFF. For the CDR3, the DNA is TGTGCCAGCAACTTGTACACTGAAGCTTTCTTT.